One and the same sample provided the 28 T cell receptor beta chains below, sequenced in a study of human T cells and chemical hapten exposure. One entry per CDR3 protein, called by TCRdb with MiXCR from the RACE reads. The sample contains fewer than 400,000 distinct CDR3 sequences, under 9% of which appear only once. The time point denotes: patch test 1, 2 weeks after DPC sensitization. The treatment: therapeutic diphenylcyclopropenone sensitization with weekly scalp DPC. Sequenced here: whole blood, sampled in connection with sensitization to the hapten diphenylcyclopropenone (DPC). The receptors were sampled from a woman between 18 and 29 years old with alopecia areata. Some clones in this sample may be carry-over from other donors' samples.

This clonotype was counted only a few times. The chain's CDR3 is CASSQRAGITDTQYF. The DNA for the CDR3 is TGTGCCAGCAGCCAACGCGCGGGGATCACAGATACGCAGTATTTT. The J gene is TRBJ2-3, the V gene TRBV3-1, with D possibly matching TRBD2 (6 bases). V lost 2 bases and J lost 2, with 11 bases in between. This CDR3 contains 15 residues. Germline V gives CDR1 LGHDT, CDR2 YNNKEL (reference sequence).

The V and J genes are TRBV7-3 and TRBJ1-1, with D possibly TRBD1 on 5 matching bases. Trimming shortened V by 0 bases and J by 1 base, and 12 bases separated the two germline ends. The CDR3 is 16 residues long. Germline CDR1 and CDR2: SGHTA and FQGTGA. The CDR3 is CASSLTPTAWNTEAFF. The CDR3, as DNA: TGTGCCAGCAGCTTAACCCCGACAGCCTGGAACACTGAAGCTTTCTTT. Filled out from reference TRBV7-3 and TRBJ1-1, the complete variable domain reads GAGVSQTPSNKVTEKGKYVELRCDPISGHTALYWYRQSLGQGPEFLIYFQGTGAADDSGLPNDRFFAVRPEGSVSTLKIQRTERGDSAVYLCASSLTPTAWNTEAFFGQGTRLTVV.

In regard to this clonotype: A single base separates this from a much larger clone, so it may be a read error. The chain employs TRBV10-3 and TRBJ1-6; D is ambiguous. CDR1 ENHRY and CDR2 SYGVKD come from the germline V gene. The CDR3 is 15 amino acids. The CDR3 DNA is TGTGCCATCGGTGAGTCGCCGGACTATAATTCACCCCTCCACTTT. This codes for CAIGESPDYNSPLHF.

In DNA, the CDR3 is TGCAGTGCCCCGGGACTAGCGGGGGAGGGCGACAATGAGCAGTTCTTC. Translated, it gives CSAPGLAGEGDNEQFF. The chain uses TRBV20-1 and TRBJ2-1; 14 bases are shared with TRBD2. The CDR3 contains 16 residues. Trimming took 6 bases from V and 5 from J; bases not matched to a gene: 9. Germline lookup yields CDR1 DFQATT and CDR2 SNEGSKA (reference sequence).

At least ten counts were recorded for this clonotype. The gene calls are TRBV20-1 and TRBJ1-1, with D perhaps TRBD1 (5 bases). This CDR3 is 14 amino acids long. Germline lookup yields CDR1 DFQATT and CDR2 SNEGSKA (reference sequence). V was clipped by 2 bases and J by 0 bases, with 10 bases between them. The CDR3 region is CSARSRDLNTEAFF. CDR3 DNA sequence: TGCAGTGCTAGAAGCCGGGACTTGAACACTGAAGCTTTCTTT.

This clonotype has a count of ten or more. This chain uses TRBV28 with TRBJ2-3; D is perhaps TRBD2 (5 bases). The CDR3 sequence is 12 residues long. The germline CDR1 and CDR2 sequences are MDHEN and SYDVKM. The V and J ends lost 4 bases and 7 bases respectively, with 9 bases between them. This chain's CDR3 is CASSSEGYTQYF. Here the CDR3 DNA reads TGTGCCAGCAGTTCTGAGGGATATACGCAGTATTTT.

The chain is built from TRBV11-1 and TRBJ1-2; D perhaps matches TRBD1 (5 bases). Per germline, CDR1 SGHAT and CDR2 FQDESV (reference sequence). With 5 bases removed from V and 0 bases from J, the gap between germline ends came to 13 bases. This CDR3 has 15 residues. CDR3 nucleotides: TGTGCCAGCAGCCCCCGCGACAGCCCTAACTATGGCTACACCTTC. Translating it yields CASSPRDSPNYGYTF.

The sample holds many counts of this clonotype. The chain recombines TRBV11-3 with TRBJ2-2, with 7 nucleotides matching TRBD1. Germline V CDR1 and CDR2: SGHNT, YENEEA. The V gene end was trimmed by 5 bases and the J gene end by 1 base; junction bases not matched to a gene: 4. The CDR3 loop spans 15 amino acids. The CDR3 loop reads CASSPRTGNTGELFF. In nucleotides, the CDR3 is TGTGCCAGCAGCCCACGGACAGGGAACACCGGGGAGCTGTTTTTT.

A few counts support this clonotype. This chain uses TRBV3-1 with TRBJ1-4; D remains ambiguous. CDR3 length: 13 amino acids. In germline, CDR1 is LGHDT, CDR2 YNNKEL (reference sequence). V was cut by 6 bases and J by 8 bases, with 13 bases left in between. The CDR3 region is CASRPLSGEKLFF. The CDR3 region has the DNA TGTGCCAGCAGACCACTATCGGGGGAAAAACTGTTTTTT. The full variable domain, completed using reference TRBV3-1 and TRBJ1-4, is DTAVSQTPKYLVTQMGNDKSIKCEQNLGHDTMYWYKQDSKKFLKIMFSYNNKELIINETVPNRFSPKSPDKAHLNLHINSLELGDSAVYFCASRPLSGEKLFFGSGTQLSVL.

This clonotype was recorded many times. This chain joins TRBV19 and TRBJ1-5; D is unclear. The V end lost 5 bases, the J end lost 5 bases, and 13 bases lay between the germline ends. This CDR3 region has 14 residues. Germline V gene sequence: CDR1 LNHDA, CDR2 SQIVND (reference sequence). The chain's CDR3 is CASSSGVGYQPQHF. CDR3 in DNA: TGTGCCAGTAGTTCGGGTGTGGGGTATCAGCCCCAGCATTTT.

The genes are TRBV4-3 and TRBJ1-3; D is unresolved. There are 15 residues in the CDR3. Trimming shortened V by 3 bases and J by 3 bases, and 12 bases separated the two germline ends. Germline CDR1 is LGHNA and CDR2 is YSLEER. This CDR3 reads CASSQGSSIGNTIYF. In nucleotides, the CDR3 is TGCGCCAGCAGCCAGGGCTCCTCCATTGGAAACACCATATATTTT.

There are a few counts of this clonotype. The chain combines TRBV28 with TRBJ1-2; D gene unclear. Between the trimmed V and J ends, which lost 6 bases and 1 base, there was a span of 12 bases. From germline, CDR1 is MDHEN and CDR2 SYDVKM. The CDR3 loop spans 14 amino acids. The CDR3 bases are TGTGCCAGCAGCTGGGCCAGCCTTAACTATGGCTACACCTTC. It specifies CASSWASLNYGYTF.

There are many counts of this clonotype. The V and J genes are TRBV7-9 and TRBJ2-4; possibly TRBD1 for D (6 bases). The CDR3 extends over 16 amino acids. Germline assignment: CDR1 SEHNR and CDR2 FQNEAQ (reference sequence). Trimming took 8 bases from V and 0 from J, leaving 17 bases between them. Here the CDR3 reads CASVPGTPIAKNIQYF. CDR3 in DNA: TGTGCCAGCGTTCCAGGGACACCGATAGCCAAAAACATTCAGTACTTC.

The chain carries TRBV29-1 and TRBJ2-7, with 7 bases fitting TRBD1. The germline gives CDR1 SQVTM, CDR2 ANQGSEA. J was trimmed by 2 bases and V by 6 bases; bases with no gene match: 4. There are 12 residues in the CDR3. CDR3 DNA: TGCAGCGTAAACAGGGGTGCCTACGAGCAGTACTTC. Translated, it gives CSVNRGAYEQYF.

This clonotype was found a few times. The CDR3 sequence: CASSILAAPTDTQYF. In DNA, the CDR3 is TGTGCCAGCAGCATACTAGCGGCTCCCACGGATACGCAGTATTTT. The chain joins TRBV3-1 to TRBJ2-3; 8 positions match TRBD2. The CDR3 totals 15 residues. In germline, CDR1 is LGHDT, CDR2 YNNKEL (reference sequence). The V and J ends lost 5 bases and 6 bases, in that order; junction bases with no gene match: 10.

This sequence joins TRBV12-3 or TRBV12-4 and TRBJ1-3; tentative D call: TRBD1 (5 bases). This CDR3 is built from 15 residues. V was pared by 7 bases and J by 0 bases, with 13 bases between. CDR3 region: CASIPAGTSGNTIYF. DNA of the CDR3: TGTGCCAGCATCCCGGCGGGGACCTCTGGAAACACCATATATTTT.

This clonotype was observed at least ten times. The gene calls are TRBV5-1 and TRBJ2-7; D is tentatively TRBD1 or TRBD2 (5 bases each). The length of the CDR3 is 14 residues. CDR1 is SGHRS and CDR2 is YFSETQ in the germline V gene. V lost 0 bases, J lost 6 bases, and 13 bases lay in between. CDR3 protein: CASSLGGDLSEQYF. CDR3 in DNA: TGCGCCAGCAGCTTGGGAGGGGATTTGAGCGAGCAGTACTTC.

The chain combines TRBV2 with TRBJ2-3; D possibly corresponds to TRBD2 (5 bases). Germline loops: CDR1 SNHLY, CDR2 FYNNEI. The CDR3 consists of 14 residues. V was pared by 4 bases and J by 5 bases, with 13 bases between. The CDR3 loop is CASSVQVGRDTQYF. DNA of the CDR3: TGTGCCAGCAGTGTTCAGGTTGGGAGAGATACGCAGTATTTT. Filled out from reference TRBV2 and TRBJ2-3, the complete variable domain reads EPEVTQTPSHQVTQMGQEVILRCVPISNHLYFYWYRQILGQKVEFLVSFYNNEISEKSEIFDDQFSVERPDGSNFTLKIRSTKLEDSAMYFCASSVQVGRDTQYFGPGTRLTVL.

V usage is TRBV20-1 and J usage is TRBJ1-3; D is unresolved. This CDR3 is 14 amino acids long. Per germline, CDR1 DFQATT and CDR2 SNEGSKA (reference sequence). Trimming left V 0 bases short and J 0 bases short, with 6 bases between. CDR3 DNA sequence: TGCAGTGCTAGAGAACCAAACTCTGGAAACACCATATATTTT. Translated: CSAREPNSGNTIYF.

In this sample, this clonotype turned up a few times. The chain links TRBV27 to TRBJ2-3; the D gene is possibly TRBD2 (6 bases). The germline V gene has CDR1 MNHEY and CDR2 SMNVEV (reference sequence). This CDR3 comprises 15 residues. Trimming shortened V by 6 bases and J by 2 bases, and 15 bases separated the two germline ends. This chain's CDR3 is CASRPGLRFTDTQYF. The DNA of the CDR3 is TGTGCCAGCAGACCGGGACTTCGTTTCACAGATACGCAGTATTTT.

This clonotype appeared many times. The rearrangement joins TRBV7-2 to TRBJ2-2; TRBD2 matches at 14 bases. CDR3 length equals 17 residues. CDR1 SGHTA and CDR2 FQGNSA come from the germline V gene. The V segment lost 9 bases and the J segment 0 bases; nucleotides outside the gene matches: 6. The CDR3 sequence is CASGLAGGWPNTGELFF. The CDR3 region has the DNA TGTGCCAGTGGACTAGCGGGGGGTTGGCCGAACACCGGGGAGCTGTTTTTT.

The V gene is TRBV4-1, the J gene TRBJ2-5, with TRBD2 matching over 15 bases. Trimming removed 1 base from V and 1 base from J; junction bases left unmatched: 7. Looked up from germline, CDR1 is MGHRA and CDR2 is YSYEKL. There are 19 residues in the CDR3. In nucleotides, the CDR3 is TGCGCCAGCAGCCAAGGGACTAGCGGGGGGGCTTTCGTCCAAGAGACCCAGTACTTC. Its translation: CASSQGTSGGAFVQETQYF.

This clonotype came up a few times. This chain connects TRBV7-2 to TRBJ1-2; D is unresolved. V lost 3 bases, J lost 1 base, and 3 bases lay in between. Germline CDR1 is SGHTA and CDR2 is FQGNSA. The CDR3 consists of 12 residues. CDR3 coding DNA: TGTGCCAGCAGCTTCAATAACTATGGCTACACCTTC. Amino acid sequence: CASSFNNYGYTF. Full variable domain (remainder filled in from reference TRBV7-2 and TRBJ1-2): GAGVSQSPSNKVTEKGKDVELRCDPISGHTALYWYRQSLGQGLEFLIYFQGNSAPDKSGLPSDRFSAERTGGSVSTLTIQRTQQEDSAVYLCASSFNNYGYTFGSGTRLTVV.

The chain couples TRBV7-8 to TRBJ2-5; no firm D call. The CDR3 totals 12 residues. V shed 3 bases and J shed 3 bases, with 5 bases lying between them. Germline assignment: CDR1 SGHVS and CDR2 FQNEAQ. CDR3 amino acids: CASSLWEETQYF. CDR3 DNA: TGTGCCAGCAGCTTGTGGGAAGAGACCCAGTACTTC.

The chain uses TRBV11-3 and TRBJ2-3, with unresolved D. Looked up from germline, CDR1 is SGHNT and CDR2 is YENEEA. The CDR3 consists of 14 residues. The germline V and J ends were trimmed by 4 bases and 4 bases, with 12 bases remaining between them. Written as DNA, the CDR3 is TGTGCCAGCAGCTCTTGGGCCCGGGCAGATACGCAGTATTTT. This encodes CASSSWARADTQYF.

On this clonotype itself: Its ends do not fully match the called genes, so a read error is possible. The CDR3 DNA sequence: TGTGCCAGCAGGTTAGACCGGGACAGAGCGTATGGCTACACCTTC. It yields the protein CASRLDRDRAYGYTF. This sequence joins TRBV7-2 and TRBJ1-2; 7 positions agree with TRBD1. Germline loops: CDR1 SGHTA, CDR2 FQGNSA. The CDR3 extends over 15 amino acids. The full variable domain, rest sourced from reference TRBV7-2 and TRBJ1-2, is GAGVSQSPSNKVTEKGKDVELRCDPISGHTALYWYRQSLGQGLEFLIYFQGNSAPDKSGLPSDRFSAERTGGSVSTLTIQRTQQEDSAVYLCASRLDRDRAYGYTFGSGTRLTVV.

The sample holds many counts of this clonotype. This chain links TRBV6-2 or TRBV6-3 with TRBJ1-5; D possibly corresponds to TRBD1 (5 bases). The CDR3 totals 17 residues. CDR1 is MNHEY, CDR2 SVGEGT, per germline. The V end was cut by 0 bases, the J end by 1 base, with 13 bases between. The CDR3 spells CASSYSGGTDSNQPQHF. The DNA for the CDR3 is TGTGCCAGCAGTTACTCGGGAGGGACTGACAGCAATCAGCCCCAGCATTTT.

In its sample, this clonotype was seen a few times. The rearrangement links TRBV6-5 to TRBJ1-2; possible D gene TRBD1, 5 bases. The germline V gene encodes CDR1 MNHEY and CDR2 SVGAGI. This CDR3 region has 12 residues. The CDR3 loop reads CASLGENYGYTF. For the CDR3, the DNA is TGTGCTTCCCTAGGGGAAAACTATGGCTACACCTTC.